The rows below give T cell receptor beta chains drawn from one sample of a study of CD8+ T cells in alopecia areata. Sequencing used immunoSEQ multiplex PCR; TCRdb keeps in-frame clones, though not all of them. Of more than 150,000 clones in the sample, just under 60% are singletons; the top ten hold roughly 15%. This sample comprised CD4+ T cells sorted from blood, obtained at week 0. The receptors were gathered from a human donor with alopecia areata. CDR3s include the opening cysteine and the closing phenylalanine or tryptophan. Each record gives: clone size, D gene, J gene, V gene, CDR3 protein, CDR3 DNA. The D gene is left open where the match is weak. Part of the rows lack a size; the others show once, few, many or a class for expanded clones.

>medium-sized|-|TRBJ2-3|TRBV23-1
CASILGGTDTQYF
TGCGCCAGCATCTTAGGGGGCACAGATACGCAGTATTTT
>-|-|TRBJ1-1|TRBV5-6
CASSLGGGATTEAFF
TGTGCCAGCAGCTTGGGGGGAGGGGCGACCACTGAAGCTTTCTTT
>-|TRBD1|TRBJ1-5|TRBV5-6
CASSQHLDRLLNQPQHF
TGTGCCAGCAGCCAACACCTGGACAGGCTACTCAATCAGCCCCAGCATTTT
>-|-|TRBJ1-1|TRBV12-5
CASGLVSGVGEAFF
TGTGCTAGTGGTTTGGTATCAGGGGTTGGTGAAGCTTTCTTT
>-|-|TRBJ1-2|TRBV7-9
CASSLDSTYGYTF
TGTGCCAGCAGCTTAGACAGTACCTATGGCTACACCTTC
>-|-|TRBJ2-2|TRBV6-1
CASSDRYTGELFF
TGTGCCAGCAGTGACCGGTACACCGGGGAGCTGTTTTTT
>-|-|TRBJ2-5|TRBV18
CASSPPAGGEETQYF
TGTGCCAGCTCACCACCGGCCGGGGGCGAAGAGACCCAGTACTTC
>-|TRBD1|TRBJ1-1|TRBV29-1
CSAYRGDTEAFF
TGCAGCGCTTACAGGGGGGACACTGAAGCTTTCTTT
>-|TRBD2|TRBJ2-5|TRBV4-2
CASSSLAGGLQETQYF
TGTGCCAGCAGCTCACTAGCGGGGGGCCTCCAAGAGACCCAGTACTTC
>-|-|TRBJ1-5|TRBV2
CAGSTYGNQPQHF
TGTGCCGGGAGCACATATGGGAATCAGCCCCAGCATTTT
>-|-|TRBJ2-1|TRBV7-2
CASSLRGNEQFF
TGTGCCAGCAGCTTAAGAGGGAATGAGCAGTTCTTC
>-|TRBD1|TRBJ1-2|TRBV6-5
CASSLHRDRDYGYTF
TGTGCCAGCAGTTTGCACCGGGACAGGGACTACGGCTACACCTTC
>-|TRBD1|TRBJ2-1|TRBV6-4
CASSGGQSSYNEQFF
TGTGCCAGCAGTGGGGGACAGAGCTCCTACAATGAGCAGTTCTTC
>-|-|TRBJ2-7|TRBV4-2
CASSGGSANVGSYEQYF
TGTGCCAGCAGCGGGGGTTCCGCCAACGTAGGGTCCTACGAGCAGTACTTC
>-|-|TRBJ2-7|TRBV11-1
CASSPRARRFGEQYF
TGTGCCAGCAGCCCCCGGGCTAGGCGATTCGGCGAGCAGTACTTC
>-|-|TRBJ2-5|TRBV5-1
CASSDPGTGQETQYF
TGCGCCAGCAGCGACCCTGGGACGGGACAAGAGACCCAGTACTTC
>-|TRBD1|TRBJ2-7|TRBV10-3
CAISPGQPYEQYF
TGTGCCATCAGTCCGGGACAGCCCTACGAGCAGTACTTC